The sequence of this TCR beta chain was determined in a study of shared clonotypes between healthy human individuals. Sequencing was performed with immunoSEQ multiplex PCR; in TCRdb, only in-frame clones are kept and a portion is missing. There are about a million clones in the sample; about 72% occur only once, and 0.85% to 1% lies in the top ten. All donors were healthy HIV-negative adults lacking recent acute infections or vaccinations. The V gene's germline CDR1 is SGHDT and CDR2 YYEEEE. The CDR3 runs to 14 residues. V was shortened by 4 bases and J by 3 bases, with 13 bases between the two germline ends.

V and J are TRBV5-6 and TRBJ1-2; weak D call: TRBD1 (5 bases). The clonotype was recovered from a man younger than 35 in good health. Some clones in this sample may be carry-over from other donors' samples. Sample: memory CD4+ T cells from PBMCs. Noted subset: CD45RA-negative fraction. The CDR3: CASSPGRGDYGYTF. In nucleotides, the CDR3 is TGTGCCAGCAGCCCCGGTCGGGGGGACTATGGCTACACCTTC.